This entry lists 32 T cell receptor beta chains sequenced from one sample in a study of T cells in Graves' hyperthyroidism and ophthalmopathy. RNA transcripts served as the template for amplifying TCR beta CDR3 regions. Initially, a first-round RT-PCR of the TCR CDR3 employed the HTBI primer set. TCRdb ran MiXCR on the multiplex PCR reads and lists one entry per CDR3 protein. This repertoire shows under 200,000 distinct CDR3 sequences, over 8% found once; its top ten account for around 20%. Sequencing used blood. The receptors shown here come from a woman aged 18-30 years with Graves' hyperthyroidism that later progressed to Graves' ophthalmopathy.

The V call is TRBV2, the J call TRBJ2-5; unclear D gene. CDR1 and CDR2 (germline): SNHLY, FYNNEI. V was shortened by 5 bases and J by 5 bases, with 9 bases between the two germline ends. The CDR3 spans 12 residues. The CDR3 DNA sequence: TGTGCCAGCAGTTCGACGGTGGAGACCCAGTACTTC. Translated: CASSSTVETQYF.

The table lists this clonotype with many counts. The rearrangement links TRBV20-1 to TRBJ2-3; D ambiguous. The CDR3 contains 12 residues. The V end lost 3 bases, the J end lost 5 bases, and 9 bases lay between the germline ends. CDR1 is DFQATT and CDR2 is SNEGSKA in the germline V gene (reference sequence). CDR3 nucleotides: TGCAGTGCTAGTCGCCCCCGAGATACGCAGTATTTT. It translates to CSASRPRDTQYF.

This clonotype was recorded at least ten times. V is TRBV19 and J is TRBJ1-1; D is uncertain. The CDR3 is 14 amino acids. Trimming pared 7 bases from V and 1 base from J, leaving 13 bases between. CDR1 is LNHDA, CDR2 SQIVND, per germline (reference sequence). CDR3 DNA sequence: TGTGCCAGTACGAGGTCATCGGCGAACACTGAAGCTTTCTTT. This codes for CASTRSSANTEAFF.

The chain employs TRBV25-1 and TRBJ2-1; possibly TRBD2 for D (6 bases). V was trimmed by 6 bases and J by 7 bases, leaving 10 bases between them. Germline CDR1 is MGHDK and CDR2 is SYGVNS. CDR3 length equals 12 residues. The CDR3 coding sequence is TGTGCCAGCAGGCGCGGGGAGAATGAGCAGTTCTTC. Translated: CASRRGENEQFF.

This clonotype was seen many times. This sequence joins TRBV6-5 and TRBJ2-3, with no clear D. Germline CDR1 and CDR2: MNHEY and SVGAGI. This CDR3 spans 15 amino acids. V dropped 0 bases and J dropped 1 base, with 8 bases sitting between them. The CDR3 nucleotides read TGTGCCAGCAGTTACTCACCAAGTGGCACAGATACGCAGTATTTT. Translation gives CASSYSPSGTDTQYF.

In its sample, this clonotype was seen many times. The V gene is TRBV20-1, the J gene TRBJ1-6; 9 bases are a match to TRBD1. The CDR3 contains 15 residues. Trimming at V came to 5 bases and at J to 7 bases, leaving 9 bases not matched to a gene. Per the germline V gene, CDR1 is DFQATT and CDR2 is SNEGSKA (reference sequence). The CDR3 loop is CSAVGTGSMNSPLHF. CDR3 nucleotides: TGCAGTGCTGTCGGGACAGGGTCTATGAATTCACCCCTCCACTTT.

This chain connects TRBV20-1 to TRBJ2-7, with TRBD2 matching 16 bases. The CDR3 is 15 amino acids. V dropped 3 bases and J dropped 2; count of bases not matched to a gene: 1. Germline V gene lookup returns CDR1 DFQATT and CDR2 SNEGSKA (reference sequence). This CDR3 is CSASGTSGRAYEQYF. The CDR3, as DNA: TGCAGTGCTAGCGGGACTAGCGGGAGGGCCTACGAGCAGTACTTC.

In this sample, this clonotype turned up many times. The J gene is TRBJ1-1, the V gene TRBV6-1; unclear D gene. Germline lookup yields CDR1 MNHNS and CDR2 SASEGT. The CDR3 spans 14 residues. V was clipped by 4 bases and J by 0 bases, with 9 bases between them. The DNA for the CDR3 is TGTGCCAGCAGTGTGTCCTTCTTGAACACTGAAGCTTTCTTT. Translating it yields CASSVSFLNTEAFF.

This clonotype was found many times. The gene calls are TRBV10-3 and TRBJ2-2; D tentatively fits TRBD1 or TRBD2 (6 bases each). The CDR3 totals 20 residues. Germline V gene sequence: CDR1 ENHRY, CDR2 SYGVKD. V lost 2 bases to trimming and J lost 5 bases, with 27 bases between them. CDR3 sequence (DNA): TGTGCCATCAGTGAGCACTTACCCCTCGCCGGGGGCCCTGTAACCGGGGAGCTGTTTTTT. Translating gives CAISEHLPLAGGPVTGELFF.

In its sample, this clonotype was seen a few times. The V gene is TRBV15, the J gene TRBJ2-1; the D gene is possibly TRBD2 (5 bases). Trimming stripped 5 bases from V and 5 bases from J, with 22 bases between. Looked up from germline, CDR1 is LNHNV and CDR2 is YYDKDF (reference sequence). The CDR3 length is 17 residues. CDR3: CATSVPYEGALNNEQFF. The CDR3 region has the DNA TGTGCCACCAGCGTCCCCTACGAGGGAGCCTTAAACAATGAGCAGTTCTTC.

The chain carries TRBV6-5 and TRBJ1-5, with D hard to call. V was cut by 6 bases and J by 7 bases, with 13 bases left in between. In germline, CDR1 is MNHEY, CDR2 SVGAGI. The CDR3 runs 13 residues. The CDR3 nucleotides are TGTGCCAGCAGCCTACTGGAGGACCAGCCCCAGCATTTT. It yields the protein CASSLLEDQPQHF.

Only one count was recorded for this clonotype. The chain joins TRBV20-1 to TRBJ2-5; TRBD2 matches 9 bases. The CDR3 runs to 17 residues. CDR1 and CDR2 from the germline V gene are DFQATT and SNEGSKA (reference sequence). The V segment lost 0 bases and the J segment 0 bases; nucleotides outside the gene matches: 8. The CDR3 reads CSARDALAGWYQETQYF. The CDR3 DNA reads as TGCAGTGCTAGAGATGCCCTAGCGGGATGGTACCAAGAGACCCAGTACTTC.

This clonotype has a count of ten or more. The J gene is TRBJ1-1, the V gene TRBV19; D remains ambiguous. Trimming cost V 3 bases and J 1 base, with 12 bases left between them. CDR1 LNHDA and CDR2 SQIVND come from the germline V gene (reference sequence). The CDR3 is 15 amino acids. In DNA, the CDR3 is TGTGCCAGTAGTATTAGTGCTCTACCGAACACTGAAGCTTTCTTT. Encoded protein: CASSISALPNTEAFF.

V is TRBV10-3 and J is TRBJ2-3; D may be TRBD1 (5 bases). Deletions cut 7 bases from V and 6 bases from J, with 14 bases between. Per the germline V gene, CDR1 is ENHRY and CDR2 is SYGVKD. The CDR3 is 13 amino acids. CDR3 sequence (DNA): TGTGCCATCAACCAGGGAATTACGGATACGCAGTATTTT. This codes for CAINQGITDTQYF.

In its sample, this clonotype was seen many times. V is TRBV19 and J is TRBJ1-1; D not certain. Germline V lookup: CDR1 LNHDA, CDR2 SQIVND (reference sequence). V was shortened by 9 bases and J by 0 bases, with 17 bases between the two germline ends. The CDR3 has 15 residues. Written as DNA, the CDR3 is TGTGCCAGCTCGACGGGTGATTACATGAACACTGAAGCTTTCTTT. Translated: CASSTGDYMNTEAFF.

Concerning this clonotype itself: Being one base from a much bigger clone, this may be a read error. This chain connects TRBV2 to TRBJ2-5; no firm D call. CDR3 length equals 10 residues. CDR1 is SNHLY and CDR2 is FYNNEI in the germline V gene. Here the CDR3 reads CAISVSSWYF. Here the CDR3 DNA reads TGTGCCATCAGTGTTTCGTCATGGTACTTC.

V gene TRBV5-6 combines with J gene TRBJ2-1; TRBD2 matches 12 bases. Germline-derived CDR1 and CDR2 are SGHDT and YYEEEE. The CDR3 contains 12 residues. After removal of 4 bases from V and 16 bases from J, the junction contained 6 bases not matched to a gene. The CDR3 loop reads CASSPLAGGRFF. DNA of the CDR3: TGTGCCAGCAGCCCTCTAGCGGGAGGGCGTTTCTTC.

This rearrangement joins TRBV6-1 to TRBJ1-2; D might be TRBD1 (5 bases). The ends were cut back, 7 bases at V and 3 bases at J, with 12 bases in the middle. Germline V gene data show CDR1 as MNHNS and CDR2 as SASEGT. The CDR3 runs 13 residues. For the CDR3, the DNA is TGTGCCAGCACCGCGGGGGGGGACTATGGCTACACCTTC. It yields the protein CASTAGGDYGYTF.

Regarding this clonotype: The junction and the germline gene differ at one end; a read error may be behind it. The chain couples TRBV2 to TRBJ1-2, with D maybe TRBD1 (5 bases). Germline CDR1 and CDR2: SNHLY and FYNNEI. The CDR3 has 13 amino acids. The CDR3 DNA follows: TGTGCCAGCATCCCGGACATTAACCATGGCTACACCTTC. Protein: CASIPDINHGYTF.

The chain carries TRBV5-6 and TRBJ1-1; D is possibly TRBD1 (6 bases). The ends were cut back, 1 base at V and 5 bases at J, with 15 bases in the middle. This CDR3 has 15 residues. Per the germline V gene, CDR1 is SGHDT and CDR2 is YYEEEE. CDR3 DNA sequence: TGTGCCAGCAGCTTGTGGGGGCTAGGTCGTACTGAAGCTTTCTTT. Protein sequence: CASSLWGLGRTEAFF. The whole variable domain, remainder taken from reference TRBV5-6 and TRBJ1-1, is DAGVTQSPTHLIKTRGQQVTLRCSPKSGHDTVSWYQQALGQGPQFIFQYYEEEERQRGNFPDRFSGHQFPNYSSELNVNALLLGDSALYLCASSLWGLGRTEAFFGQGTRLTVV.

This clonotype was observed at least ten times. The J gene is TRBJ2-3, the V gene TRBV10-3; a weak D match, TRBD2 (5 bases). The ends were cut back, 7 bases at V and 2 bases at J, with 10 bases in the middle. The CDR3 has 13 residues. Germline CDR1 and CDR2: ENHRY and SYGVKD. CDR3 nucleotide sequence: TGTGCCATCAAAGAGGGTTTCACAGATACGCAGTATTTT. This codes for CAIKEGFTDTQYF.

This clonotype was observed a few times. A read error is possible here, since a much larger clone lies one base away. This chain uses TRBV6-1 with TRBJ1-6, with no clear D. The CDR3 runs 15 residues. V lost 6 bases to trimming and J lost 10 bases, with 19 bases between them. Germline V CDR1 and CDR2: MNHNS, SASEGT. CDR3 region: CASSLTRERGSPLHF. In DNA form, the CDR3 reads TGTGCCAGCAGCCTTACAAGGGAAAGAGGATCACCCCTCCACTTT.

This clonotype has ten or more counts. Its ends do not fully match the called genes, so a read error is possible. The V call is TRBV30, the J call TRBJ2-1, with 9 positions matching TRBD2. This CDR3 has 13 amino acids. Germline lookup yields CDR1 GTSNPN and CDR2 SVGIG (reference sequence). The CDR3 protein is CATGAGGPRVQFF. CDR3 DNA: TGCGCCACCGGAGCGGGGGGCCCAAGAGTGCAGTTCTTC.

The rearrangement joins TRBV9 to TRBJ2-3; D might be TRBD2 (5 bases). The germline V gene has CDR1 SGDLS and CDR2 YYNGEE. CDR3 length equals 16 residues. V gave up 3 bases and J gave up 2 bases, with 16 bases separating them. The CDR3 is CASSASMAGTTDTQYF. CDR3 nucleotide sequence: TGTGCCAGCAGCGCAAGTATGGCGGGTACCACAGATACGCAGTATTTT.

This clonotype was seen ten or more times. V is TRBV20-1 and J is TRBJ1-3; D unresolved. The CDR3 has 13 amino acids. Germline loops: CDR1 DFQATT, CDR2 SNEGSKA (reference sequence). Trimming left V 6 bases short and J 4 bases short, with 13 bases between. As DNA, the CDR3 is TGCAGTGCAATGGTTGCGCCCGGAAACACCATATATTTT. Encoded protein: CSAMVAPGNTIYF.

The chain combines TRBV19 with TRBJ1-3; TRBD1 is a possible D gene (6 bases). The V gene lost 6 bases and the J gene lost 0 bases, with 12 bases spanning the gap. The CDR3 has 15 residues. Germline values: CDR1 LNHDA, CDR2 SQIVND (reference sequence). The CDR3 DNA reads as TGTGCCAGTAGCTACCGGGGGCTCTCTGGAAACACCATATATTTT. Translation: CASSYRGLSGNTIYF.

This clonotype came up many times. J is TRBJ2-7 and V is TRBV6-2 or TRBV6-3; 13 bases fit TRBD2. The V gene's germline CDR1 is MNHEY and CDR2 SVGEGT. CDR3 length: 18 amino acids. Unmatched junction bases numbered 15, after V lost 4 bases and J lost 6 bases. Written as DNA, the CDR3 is TGTGCCAGCAGTTTCCGCCTCCCGGGACTAGCGGGAAAGGTCGAGCAGTACTTC. This encodes CASSFRLPGLAGKVEQYF.

The V and J genes are TRBV12-3 or TRBV12-4 and TRBJ1-1, with 12 bases identical to TRBD1. The V gene end was trimmed by 7 bases and the J gene end by 5 bases; junction bases not matched to a gene: 11. The CDR3 is 16 residues long. The CDR3 loop reads CASIPPGQGAWTEAFF. The CDR3 region has the DNA TGTGCCAGCATCCCGCCGGGACAGGGGGCTTGGACTGAAGCTTTCTTT.

V and J are TRBV20-1 and TRBJ1-4; D gene unclear. The CDR3 totals 13 residues. Germline CDR1 DFQATT, CDR2 SNEGSKA (reference sequence). The V gene lost 4 bases and the J gene lost 0 bases, with 6 bases spanning the gap. The CDR3 DNA reads as TGCAGTGCTACAGGTGCAACTAATGAAAAACTGTTTTTT. This codes for CSATGATNEKLFF.

The rearrangement links TRBV28 to TRBJ1-1; D call uncertain. The CDR3 runs to 13 residues. Germline V gene lookup returns CDR1 MDHEN and CDR2 SYDVKM. V was shortened by 6 bases and J by 2 bases, with 10 bases between the two germline ends. The CDR3 loop is CASRKIINTEAFF. As DNA, the CDR3 is TGTGCCAGCAGGAAGATAATCAACACTGAAGCTTTCTTT.

This clonotype was counted ten times or more. The chain joins TRBV20-1 to TRBJ2-1; a weak D match, TRBD2 (6 bases). The ends were cut back, 8 bases at V and 7 bases at J, with 15 bases in the middle. The germline CDR1 and CDR2 sequences are DFQATT and SNEGSKA (reference sequence). The CDR3 covers 12 residues. The CDR3: CSLGQGGNEQFF. DNA for the CDR3: TGCAGTCTCGGGCAGGGAGGAAATGAGCAGTTCTTC.

This clonotype was observed many times. J is TRBJ1-5 and V is TRBV6-1; 7 bases fit TRBD1. The V gene's germline CDR1 is MNHNS and CDR2 SASEGT. This CDR3 region has 15 residues. The trim removed 8 bases at V and 0 bases at J, leaving 7 bases unmatched. CDR3 bases: TGTGCCAGCCACATGGACAGGACTAGCAATCAGCCCCAGCATTTT. Encoded protein: CASHMDRTSNQPQHF.